This T cell receptor beta chain was recovered during a study of T-cell memory formation after mild COVID-19. Study-level information: Largely donor-specific sequence clusters came from a couple of donors. Whole-study findings and limits: Mainly in CM and EM were contracting CD4+ clones; CD8+ were in EMRA. Prior to infection, memory already included some responding clones, suggesting cross-reactive memory joined.

Germline values: CDR1 GTSNPN, CDR2 SVGIG (reference sequence). The CDR3 contains 16 residues. V lost 0 bases to trimming and J lost 14 bases; unmatched junction nucleotides: 15. TCRdb redid the calling of the 5' RACE reads with MiXCR, one entry per CDR3 protein. The sample carries approximately 65,000 distinct CDR3 sequences, approximately 15% recorded once. Concerning this clonotype: The antigen is unknown.

The V gene is TRBV30, the J gene TRBJ1-6; TRBD1 agrees at 8 bases. This TCR derives from an adult woman who had mild COVID-19 (a few samples of this study predate the infection). Cell type and time point are not known. Sequencing was carried out using PBMCs or a T cell subset sorted from them (not recorded which). CDR3 nucleotide sequence: TGTGCCTGGAGTGTACGGTACCCACAGGGGGAGAGAACCCTCCACTTT. Its translation: CAWSVRYPQGERTLHF.